The entry below describes one T cell receptor (beta chain). The CDR3 covers 14 residues. Between the trimmed V and J ends, which lost 1 base and 5 bases, there was a span of 9 bases. Looked up from germline, CDR1 is SGHVS and CDR2 is FQNEAQ. The record originates from a study of blood T cell repertoires in COVID-19. About the study: Sites in the United States, Italy and Spain provided acute and convalescent COVID-19 samples. PBMCs, B-cell-depleted T cells, or T cells provided the cDNA or gDNA that made up the material.

As handled by the study authors: Nucleated cell number was recorded as an estimate derived from reference gene primer amplification. The table came from immunoSEQ multiplex PCR; TCRdb's copy has only in-frame clones and leaves some out. The V and J calls and the clone size are those of that table, but D and trimming were determined from the DNA. The table lists about 270,000 clones, approximately 90% of them singletons. Sequenced input: PBMCs or T cells enriched from blood (not recorded which). The chain has TRBV7-8 and TRBJ1-5; D is perhaps TRBD1 (5 bases). The origin of this receptor is a man aged 35-49 years who had been exposed to COVID-19. As DNA, the CDR3 is TGTGCCAGCAGCTTAGGGGGGGGATATCAGCCCCAGCATTTT. This encodes CASSLGGGYQPQHF.